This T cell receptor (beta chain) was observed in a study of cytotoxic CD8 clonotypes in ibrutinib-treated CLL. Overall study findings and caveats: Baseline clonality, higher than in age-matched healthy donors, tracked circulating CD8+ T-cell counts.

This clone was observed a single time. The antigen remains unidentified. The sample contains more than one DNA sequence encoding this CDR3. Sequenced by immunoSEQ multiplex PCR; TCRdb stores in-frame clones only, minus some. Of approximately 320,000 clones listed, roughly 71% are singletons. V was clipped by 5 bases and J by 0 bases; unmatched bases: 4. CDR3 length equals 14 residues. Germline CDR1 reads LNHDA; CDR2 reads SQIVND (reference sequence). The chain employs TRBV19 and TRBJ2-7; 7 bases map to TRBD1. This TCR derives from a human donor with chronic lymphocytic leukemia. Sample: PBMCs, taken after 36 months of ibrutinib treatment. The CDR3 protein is CASSPGTASYEQYF. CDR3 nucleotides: TGTGCCAGTAGTCCCGGGACAGCCTCCTACGAGCAGTACTTC.